The text below deals with one T cell receptor beta chain. The antigen is undetermined. The sample originates from a study of shared clonotypes between healthy human individuals. Some clones are missing from TCRdb's copy, which holds only in-frame ones; the method was immunoSEQ multiplex PCR. The repertoire has some 2.1 million clones, 85% to 95% of them found once; the top ten carry 0.13%. Per germline, CDR1 SNHLY and CDR2 FYNNEI. J lost 6 bases, V lost 9 bases, and 8 bases had no gene match. This CDR3 has 13 amino acids. Points from the study as a whole: Generally, naive subsets came out with larger estimated richness than memory subsets. The study found roughly 5% of naive CD4 clonotypes shared across four donors.

This clonotype was sampled from a man aged 18 to 35 in good health. The chain links TRBV2 to TRBJ2-7; TRBD1 matches 10 bases. The specimen sequenced was naive CD4+ T cells sorted from blood. As for subset: CD45RA+ positively selected. The CDR3 loop is CARDRGMSSEQYF. The CDR3 DNA is TGTGCCAGGGACAGGGGGATGTCGTCCGAGCAGTACTTC.